This entry concerns a single TCR beta chain. The sample originates from a study of blood T cell repertoires in COVID-19. Study information: COVID-19 samples, acute and convalescent, were from the United States, Italy and Spain. Nucleic acid was either cDNA or gDNA, and it came from T cells, B-cell-depleted T cells, or PBMCs.

The V gene's germline CDR1 is SGHTS and CDR2 YDEGEE. This CDR3 contains 15 residues. Trimming removed 3 bases from V and 1 base from J; junction bases left unmatched: 1. Methods used by the authors: For nucleated cells, counts were estimated from reference gene primer amplification. Produced via immunoSEQ multiplex PCR; TCRdb's table is partial and in-frame only. V and J calls and clone size come straight from that table; D and trimming were deduced from the DNA. Here the sample spans roughly 150,000 clones, approximately 83% being singletons. The source material was peripheral blood. The V and J genes are TRBV5-8 and TRBJ2-6, with 7 bases lining up with TRBD2. The clonotype comes from a woman at least 80 years old with acute or convalescent COVID-19. In nucleotides, the CDR3 is TGTGCCAGCAGCTACGGGGGGTCTGGGGCCAACGTCCTGACTTTC. It specifies CASSYGGSGANVLTF.